This TCR beta chain was sequenced in a study of CD8+CD57+ T cells in acquired aplastic anemia. Study-wide context: Across the sorted CD4+ and CD8+ cells, DNA amounts averaged roughly 3 ug.

This clonotype was detected many times. The V end lost 3 bases, the J end lost 1 base, and 7 bases lay between the germline ends. CDR3 size: 13 residues. The germline V gene encodes CDR1 SGHRS and CDR2 YFSETQ. Both TCR beta VDJ combination and CDR3 sequence profiling were carried out. Genomic DNA was the template for this profiling. TCRdb processed the reads anew with MiXCR; each CDR3 protein has one entry. The sample yields some 130,000 distinct CDR3 sequences, around 41% seen once. This chain uses TRBV5-1 with TRBJ1-1, with unresolved D. Sequences were obtained from sorted CD4+, CD8+, or CD8+CD57+ T cells (not recorded which) from PBMCs. The TCR sequence derives from a human donor in good health, serving as a control. DNA of the CDR3: TGCGCCAGCAGCTCCGTAGCGAACACTGAAGCTTTCTTT. The encoded protein is CASSSVANTEAFF.